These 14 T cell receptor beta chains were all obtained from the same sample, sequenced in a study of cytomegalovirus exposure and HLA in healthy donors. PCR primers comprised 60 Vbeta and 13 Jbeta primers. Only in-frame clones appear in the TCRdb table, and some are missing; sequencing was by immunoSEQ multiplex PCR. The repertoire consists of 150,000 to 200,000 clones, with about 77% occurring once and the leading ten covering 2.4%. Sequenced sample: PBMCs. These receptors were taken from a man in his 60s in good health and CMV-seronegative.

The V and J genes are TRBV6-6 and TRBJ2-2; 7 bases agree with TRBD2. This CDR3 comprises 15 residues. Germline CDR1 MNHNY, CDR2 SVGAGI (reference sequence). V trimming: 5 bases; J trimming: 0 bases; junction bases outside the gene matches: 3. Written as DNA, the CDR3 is TGTGCCAGCAGTGCTAGCGGTACGAACACCGGGGAGCTGTTTTTT. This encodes CASSASGTNTGELFF.

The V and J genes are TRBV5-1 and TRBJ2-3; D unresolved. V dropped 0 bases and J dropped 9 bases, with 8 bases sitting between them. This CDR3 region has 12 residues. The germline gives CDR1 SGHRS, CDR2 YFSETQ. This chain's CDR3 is CASSLGDATQYF. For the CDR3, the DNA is TGCGCCAGCAGCTTGGGAGATGCCACGCAGTATTTT. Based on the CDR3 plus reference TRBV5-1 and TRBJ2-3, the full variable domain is KAGVTQTPRYLIKTRGQQVTLSCSPISGHRSVSWYQQTPGQGLQFLFEYFSETQRNKGNFPGRFSGRQFSNSRSEMNVSTLELGDSALYLCASSLGDATQYFGPGTRLTVL.

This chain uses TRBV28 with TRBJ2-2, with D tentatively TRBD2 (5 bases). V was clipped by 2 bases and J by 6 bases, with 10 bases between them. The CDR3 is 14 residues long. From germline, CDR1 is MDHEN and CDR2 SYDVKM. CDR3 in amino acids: CASSLTGTAGELFF. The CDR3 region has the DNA TGTGCCAGCAGTTTAACGGGAACGGCCGGGGAGCTGTTTTTT.

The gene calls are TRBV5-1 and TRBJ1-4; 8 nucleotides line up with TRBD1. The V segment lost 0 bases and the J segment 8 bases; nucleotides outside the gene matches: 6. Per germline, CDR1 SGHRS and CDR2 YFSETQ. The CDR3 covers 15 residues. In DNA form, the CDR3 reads TGCGCCAGCAGCTTGGGGACAGGGCTAGGAGAAAAACTGTTTTTT. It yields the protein CASSLGTGLGEKLFF.

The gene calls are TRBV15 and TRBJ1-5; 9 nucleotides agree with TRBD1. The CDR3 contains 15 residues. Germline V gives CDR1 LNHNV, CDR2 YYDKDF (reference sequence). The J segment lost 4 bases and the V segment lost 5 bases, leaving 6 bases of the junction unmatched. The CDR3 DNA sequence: TGTGCCACCAGCGAGGACAGGGGAATGAATCAGCCCCAGCATTTT. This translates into CATSEDRGMNQPQHF.

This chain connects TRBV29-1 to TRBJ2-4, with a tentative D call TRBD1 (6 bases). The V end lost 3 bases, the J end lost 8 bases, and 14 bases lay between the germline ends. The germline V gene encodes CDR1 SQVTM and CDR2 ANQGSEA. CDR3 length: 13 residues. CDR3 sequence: CSVEGDILDIQYF. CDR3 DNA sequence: TGCAGCGTTGAGGGGGACATTTTGGACATTCAGTACTTC.

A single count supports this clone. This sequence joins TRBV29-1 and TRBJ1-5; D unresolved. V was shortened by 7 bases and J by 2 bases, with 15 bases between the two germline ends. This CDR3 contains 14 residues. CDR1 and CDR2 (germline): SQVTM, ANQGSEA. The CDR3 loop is CSAGGGSGNQPQHF. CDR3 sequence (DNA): TGCAGCGCCGGAGGCGGTTCAGGCAATCAGCCCCAGCATTTT.

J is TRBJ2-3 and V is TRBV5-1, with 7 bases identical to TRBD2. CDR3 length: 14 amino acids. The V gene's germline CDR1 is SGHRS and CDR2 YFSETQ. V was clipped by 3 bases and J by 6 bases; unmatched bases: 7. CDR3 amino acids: CASSSGGVGDTQYF. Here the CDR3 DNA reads TGCGCCAGCAGCTCGGGAGGAGTTGGGGATACGCAGTATTTT.

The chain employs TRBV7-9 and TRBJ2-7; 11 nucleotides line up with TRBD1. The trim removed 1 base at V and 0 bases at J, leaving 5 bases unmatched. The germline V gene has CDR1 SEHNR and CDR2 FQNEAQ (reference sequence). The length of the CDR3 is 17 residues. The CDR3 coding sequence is TGTGCCAGCAGCTTAGGCCTGGGACAGGGGGTCTCCTACGAGCAGTACTTC. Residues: CASSLGLGQGVSYEQYF. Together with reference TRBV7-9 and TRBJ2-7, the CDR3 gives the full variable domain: DTGVSQNPRHKITKRGQNVTFRCDPISEHNRLYWYRQTLGQGPEFLTYFQNEAQLEKSRLLSDRFSAERPKGSFSTLEIQRTEQGDSAMYLCASSLGLGQGVSYEQYFGPGTRLTVT.

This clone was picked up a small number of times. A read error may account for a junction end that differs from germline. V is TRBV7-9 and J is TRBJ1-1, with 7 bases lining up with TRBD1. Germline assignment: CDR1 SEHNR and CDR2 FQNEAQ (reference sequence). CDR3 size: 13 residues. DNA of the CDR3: TGTTCCAGCAGCTTAACAGGGGACACTGAAGCTTTCTTT. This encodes CSSSLTGDTEAFF.

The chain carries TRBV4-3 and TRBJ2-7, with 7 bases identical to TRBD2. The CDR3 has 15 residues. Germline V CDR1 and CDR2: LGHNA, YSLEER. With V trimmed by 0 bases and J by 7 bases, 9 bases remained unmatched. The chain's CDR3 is CASSQDTGGWGEQYF. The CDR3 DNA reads TGCGCCAGCAGCCAAGATACGGGGGGTTGGGGGGAGCAGTACTTC.

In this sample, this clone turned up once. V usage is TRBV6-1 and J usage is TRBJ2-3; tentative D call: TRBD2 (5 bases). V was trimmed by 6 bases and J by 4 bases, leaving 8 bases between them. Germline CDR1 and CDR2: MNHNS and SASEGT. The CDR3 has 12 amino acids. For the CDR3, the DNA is TGTGCCAGCAGGGACTTCGCAGATACGCAGTATTTT. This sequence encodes CASRDFADTQYF.

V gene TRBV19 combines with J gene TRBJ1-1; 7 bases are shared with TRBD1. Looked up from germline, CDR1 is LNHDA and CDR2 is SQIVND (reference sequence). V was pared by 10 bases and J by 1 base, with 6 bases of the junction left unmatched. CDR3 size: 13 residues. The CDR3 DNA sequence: TGTGCCACCTGGACAGGTACGAACACTGAAGCTTTCTTT. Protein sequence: CATWTGTNTEAFF.

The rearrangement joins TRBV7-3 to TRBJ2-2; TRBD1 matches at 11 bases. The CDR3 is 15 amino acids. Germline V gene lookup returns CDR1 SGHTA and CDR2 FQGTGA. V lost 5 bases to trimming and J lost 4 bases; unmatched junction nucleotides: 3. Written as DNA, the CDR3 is TGTGCCAGCAGCCGGGGACAGGGGGGCACCGGGGAGCTGTTTTTT. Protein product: CASSRGQGGTGELFF.